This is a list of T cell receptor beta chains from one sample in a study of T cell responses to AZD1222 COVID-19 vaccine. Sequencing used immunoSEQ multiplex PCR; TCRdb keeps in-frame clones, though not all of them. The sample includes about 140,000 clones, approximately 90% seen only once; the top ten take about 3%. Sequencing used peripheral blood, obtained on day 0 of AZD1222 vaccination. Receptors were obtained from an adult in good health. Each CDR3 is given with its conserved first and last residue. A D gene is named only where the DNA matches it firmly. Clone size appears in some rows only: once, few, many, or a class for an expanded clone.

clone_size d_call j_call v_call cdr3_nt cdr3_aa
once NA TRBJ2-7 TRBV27 TGTGCCAGCAGTTTCAGAGATGGTACGCCGTACTTC CASSFRDGTPYF
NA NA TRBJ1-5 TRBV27 TGTGCCAGCAGCCGGAAGGGACGGCAGCCCCAGCATTTT CASSRKGRQPQHF
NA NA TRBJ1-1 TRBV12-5 TGTGCTAGTGGTTTGGACACCTTGAACACTGAAGCTTTCTTT CASGLDTLNTEAFF
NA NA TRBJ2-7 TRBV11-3 TGTGCCAGCAGCGACAGGCTCTACGAGCAGTACTTC CASSDRLYEQYF
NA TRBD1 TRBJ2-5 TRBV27 TGTGCCAGCAGCCTCTTCCGGACAGGAAAAGAGACCCAGTACTTC CASSLFRTGKETQYF
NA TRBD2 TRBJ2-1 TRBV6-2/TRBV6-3 TGTGCCAGCAGCCTTACGGGACTAGTGTACGGTGAGCAGTTCTTC CASSLTGLVYGEQFF
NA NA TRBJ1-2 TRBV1 TGCACCAGCAGCCAAGGTAAGGATGGCTACACCTTC CTSSQGKDGYTF
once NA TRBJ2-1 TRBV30 TGTGCCTGGAATTTATGGTGGGCAACCGAGCAGTTCTTC CAWNLWWATEQFF
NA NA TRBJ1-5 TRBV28 TGTGCCAGCACCCACCCCACAGGACATCAGCCCCAGCATTTT CASTHPTGHQPQHF
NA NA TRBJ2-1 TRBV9 TGTGCCAGCAGCGTAGGGGGAGGCTCCTACAATGAGCAGTTCTTC CASSVGGGSYNEQFF
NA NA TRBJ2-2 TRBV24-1 TGTGCCACCCAAGTAAGGTACACCGGGGAGCTGTTTTTT CATQVRYTGELFF
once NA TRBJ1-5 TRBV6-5 TGTGCCAGCAGCACCCTAGGGGTCAATCAGCCCCAGCATTTT CASSTLGVNQPQHF
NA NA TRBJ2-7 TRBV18 TGTGCCAGCTCACCGCGACGGGCTCAAGGGGGCTACGAGCAGTACTTC CASSPRRAQGGYEQYF
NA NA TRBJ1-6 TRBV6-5 TGTGCCAGTACGGGGTTGGCAGCGTCACCCCTCCACTTT CASTGLAASPLHF
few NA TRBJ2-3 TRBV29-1 TGCAGCGTTGATTTCAGCACAGATACGCAGTATTTT CSVDFSTDTQYF
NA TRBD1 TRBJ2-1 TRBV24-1 TGTGCCACCTCCAAGGGACAGGGGCCTTACAATGAGCAGTTCTTC CATSKGQGPYNEQFF
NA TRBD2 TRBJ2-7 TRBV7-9 TGTGCCAGCAGCAAAACGGTAGGGAGGGCCTACGAGCAGTACTTC CASSKTVGRAYEQYF
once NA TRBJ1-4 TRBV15 TGTGCCACCAGCAGAGAAGCGTCACGGGGATATGAAAAACTGTTTTTT CATSREASRGYEKLFF
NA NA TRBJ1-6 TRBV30 TGTGCCTGGAGTGTACAGATAGGGAGTACCCTCCACTTT CAWSVQIGSTLHF
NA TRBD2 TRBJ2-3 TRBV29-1 TGCAGCGTTGGTCTAGCGGGGGGACCTTATGGAGATACGCAGTATTTT CSVGLAGGPYGDTQYF
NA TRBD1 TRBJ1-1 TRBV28 TGTGCCAGCAGTAAGACAGGGAATAGGGCTTTCTTT CASSKTGNRAFF
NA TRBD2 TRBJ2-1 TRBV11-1 TGTGCCAGCAGCCGGTTACGGGGGGGAGTGCCCAATGAGCAGTTCTTC CASSRLRGGVPNEQFF
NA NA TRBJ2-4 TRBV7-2 TGTGCCAGCAGCTCACGATCGGGAAACATTCAGTACTTC CASSSRSGNIQYF
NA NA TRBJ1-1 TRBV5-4 TGTGCCAGCAGTTCTATATACACTGAAGCTTTCTTT CASSSIYTEAFF
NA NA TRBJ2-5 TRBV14 TGTGCCAGCAGCCAAGATCGCAGGGGGACCCAGTACTTC CASSQDRRGTQYF
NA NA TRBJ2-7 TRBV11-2 TGTGCCAGCAGCTTAGCCTACGAGCAGTACTTC CASSLAYEQYF
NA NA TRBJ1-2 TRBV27 TGTGCCAGCTCAACCGGCGTAGGTAGGGGCTACACCTTC CASSTGVGRGYTF
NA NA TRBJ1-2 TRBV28 TGTGCCAGCAAAACCGACAATAACTATGGCTACACCTTC CASKTDNNYGYTF